This entry lists 24 T cell receptor beta chains sequenced from one sample in a study of STAT5B mutations in CD4+ large granular lymphocyte leukemia. Assay used: immunoSEQ multiplex PCR; TCRdb lists only in-frame clones, some missing. The table shows roughly 30,000 clones, with roughly 72% occurring only once. Sequencing used CD4+ T cells from blood buffy coats. Receptor source: a human donor in good health.

The gene calls are TRBV28 and TRBJ2-5, with TRBD2 identical over 15 bases. With 4 bases clipped from V and 4 bases from J, the junction kept 7 bases outside the gene matches. Germline values: CDR1 MDHEN, CDR2 SYDVKM. This CDR3 region has 17 residues. The DNA for the CDR3 is TGTGCCAGCAGTTCAACCCCGGGACTAGCGGGGGGAGAGACCCAGTACTTC. Translation gives CASSSTPGLAGGETQYF.

The table lists this clone with a few counts. At one end, the junction sequence differs from germline, possibly due to a read error. The V call is TRBV7-7, the J call TRBJ2-7; possible D gene TRBD1, 6 bases. In germline, CDR1 is SSHAT, CDR2 FNYEAQ (reference sequence). The CDR3 is 13 residues long. For the CDR3, the DNA is TGTGCTAGCAGCCCCGTAGGGGGTGACGAGCAGTACTTC. Protein product: CASSPVGGDEQYF.

The chain recombines TRBV5-4 with TRBJ2-1; 8 nucleotides align to TRBD2. From germline, CDR1 is SGHNT and CDR2 YYREEE (reference sequence). The CDR3 covers 15 residues. J lost 5 bases, V lost 3 bases, and 7 bases had no gene match. The CDR3 spells CASSSGGTHDNEQFF. The CDR3 DNA follows: TGTGCCAGCAGCTCGGGAGGGACCCACGACAATGAGCAGTTCTTC. Filled out from reference TRBV5-4 and TRBJ2-1, the complete variable domain reads ETGVTQSPTHLIKTRGQQVTLRCSSQSGHNTVSWYQQALGQGPQFIFQYYREEENGRGNFPPRFSGLQFPNYSSELNVNALELDDSALYLCASSSGGTHDNEQFFGPGTRLTVL.

The rearrangement uses TRBV10-2 and TRBJ1-5; D is possibly TRBD1 (6 bases). Germline V CDR1 and CDR2: WSHSY, SAAADI. V gave up 3 bases and J gave up 3 bases, with 12 bases separating them. CDR3 length: 15 amino acids. CDR3 sequence: CASSERQGINQPQHF. The CDR3 DNA is TGCGCCAGCAGTGAAAGGCAGGGGATCAATCAGCCCCAGCATTTT.

V and J are TRBV19 and TRBJ2-1; no firm D call. The ends were cut back, 5 bases at V and 0 bases at J, with 17 bases in the middle. The CDR3 loop spans 17 amino acids. CDR1 is LNHDA, CDR2 SQIVND, per germline (reference sequence). CDR3 nucleotide sequence: TGTGCCAGTAGTGACCCGGGCCGCCCGAGCTCCTACAATGAGCAGTTCTTC. Amino acids: CASSDPGRPSSYNEQFF. The complete variable domain, with remaining parts taken from reference TRBV19 and TRBJ2-1, reads DGGITQSPKYLFRKEGQNVTLSCEQNLNHDAMYWYRQDPGQGLRLIYYSQIVNDFQKGDIAEGYSVSREKKESFPLTVTSAQKNPTAFYLCASSDPGRPSSYNEQFFGPGTRLTVL.

This clone was observed a handful of times. The chain couples TRBV5-4 to TRBJ1-1; D remains unclear. V was shortened by 1 base and J by 1 base, with 8 bases between the two germline ends. This CDR3 has 14 amino acids. Germline V gene lookup returns CDR1 SGHNT and CDR2 YYREEE (reference sequence). Here the CDR3 reads CASSLSRGNTEAFF. In nucleotides, the CDR3 is TGTGCCAGCAGCTTGAGTCGTGGGAACACTGAAGCTTTCTTT.

This chain joins TRBV18 and TRBJ1-2; TRBD1 agrees at 11 bases. This CDR3 has 15 amino acids. V shed 5 bases and J 4 bases; nucleotides not matched to a gene: 6. Germline lookup yields CDR1 KGHSH and CDR2 LQKENI. CDR3 in amino acids: CASSGQGALGYGYTF. CDR3 coding DNA: TGTGCCAGCTCAGGACAGGGGGCCCTCGGCTATGGCTACACCTTC.

The CDR3 sequence: CASSSTGTSGDTQYF. The CDR3 DNA follows: TGTGCCAGCAGCTCGACCGGGACTAGCGGGGATACCCAGTACTTC. This chain joins TRBV7-2 and TRBJ2-5; 13 bases are shared with TRBD2. Germline values: CDR1 SGHTA, CDR2 FQGNSA. This CDR3 has 15 residues. The J segment lost 8 bases and the V segment lost 4 bases, leaving 7 bases of the junction unmatched.

The rearrangement links TRBV5-8 to TRBJ1-2; D gene ambiguous. The V and J ends lost 1 base and 4 bases respectively, with 14 bases between them. CDR3 length: 15 residues. Per the germline V gene, CDR1 is SGHTS and CDR2 is YDEGEE. CDR3 nucleotide sequence: TGTGCCAGCAGCTTGTTTGGGCAGACCGTCTATGGCTACACCTTC. Translation: CASSLFGQTVYGYTF.

This chain uses TRBV7-3 with TRBJ1-6, with 7 bases aligning to TRBD1. V shed 1 base, J shed 6 bases, and the junction held 0 bases outside the gene matches. Per the germline V gene, CDR1 is SGHTA and CDR2 is FQGTGA. CDR3 length: 14 residues. The CDR3: CASSLNRGNSPLHF. CDR3 DNA sequence: TGTGCCAGCAGCTTAAACAGGGGTAATTCACCCCTCCACTTT.

This clone was observed a handful of times. This sequence joins TRBV7-2 and TRBJ1-2; maybe TRBD1 (5 bases). With 5 bases removed from V and 2 bases from J, the gap between germline ends came to 15 bases. This CDR3 comprises 15 residues. Germline V lookup: CDR1 SGHTA, CDR2 FQGNSA. CDR3: CASSTDGATNYGYTF. The DNA for the CDR3 is TGTGCCAGCAGCACCGATGGGGCGACCAACTATGGCTACACCTTC.

V usage is TRBV19 and J usage is TRBJ1-1; D unresolved. The V end lost 3 bases, the J end lost 1 base, and 6 bases lay between the germline ends. Per germline, CDR1 LNHDA and CDR2 SQIVND (reference sequence). This CDR3 comprises 13 residues. CDR3 loop: CASSIPPNTEAFF. The CDR3 bases are TGTGCCAGTAGTATCCCCCCGAACACTGAAGCTTTCTTT.

The chain couples TRBV15 to TRBJ2-3, with D unresolved. This CDR3 region has 16 residues. The germline V gene has CDR1 LNHNV and CDR2 YYDKDF (reference sequence). The V and J ends lost 4 bases and 2 bases respectively, with 16 bases between them. The CDR3 here is CATSNRFPGLTDTQYF. As DNA, the CDR3 is TGTGCCACCAGCAACCGTTTTCCAGGCCTCACAGATACGCAGTATTTT.

The CDR3 is CAISGDRGSQPQHF. The CDR3 DNA is TGTGCCATCAGCGGGGACAGGGGCTCTCAGCCCCAGCATTTT. The chain carries TRBV10-3 and TRBJ1-5; TRBD1 matches 10 bases. The V gene end was trimmed by 6 bases and the J gene end by 6 bases; junction bases not matched to a gene: 5. The CDR3 is 14 residues long. Germline V lookup: CDR1 ENHRY, CDR2 SYGVKD.

This clone was counted only a few times. The chain couples TRBV7-2 to TRBJ2-3; 11 bases line up with TRBD2. Looked up from germline, CDR1 is SGHTA and CDR2 is FQGNSA. Trimming removed 1 base from V and 1 base from J; junction bases left unmatched: 4. The length of the CDR3 is 17 residues. The CDR3, as DNA: TGTGCCAGCAGCTTAGGAGCTAGCGGGGGGCGCACAGATACGCAGTATTTT. Protein product: CASSLGASGGRTDTQYF.

The rearrangement uses TRBV4-1 and TRBJ2-5, with D possibly called TRBD1 or TRBD2 (5 bases each). The CDR3 has 14 residues. Trimming shortened V by 4 bases and J by 5 bases, and 14 bases separated the two germline ends. Germline V lookup: CDR1 MGHRA, CDR2 YSYEKL. The CDR3 nucleotides read TGCGCCAGCAGCCTGACTTGGGGGTCGGAGACCCAGTACTTC. Amino acid sequence: CASSLTWGSETQYF.

This sequence joins TRBV7-6 and TRBJ2-3; 7 nucleotides match TRBD2. The CDR3 extends over 14 amino acids. The V gene end was trimmed by 3 bases and the J gene end by 3 bases; junction bases not matched to a gene: 3. Per germline, CDR1 SGHVS and CDR2 FNYEAQ. The DNA of the CDR3 is TGTGCCAGCAGCTTGCGACTAGCAACAGATACGCAGTATTTT. Encoded protein: CASSLRLATDTQYF.

The rearrangement uses TRBV12-5 and TRBJ2-5, with 16 nucleotides matching TRBD2. J lost 4 bases, V lost 7 bases, and 9 bases had no gene match. CDR3 length: 17 residues. Germline values: CDR1 LGHNT, CDR2 FRNRAP. The CDR3 is CASASGLAGGGGETQYF. The CDR3 DNA reads TGTGCTAGTGCCTCGGGACTAGCGGGGGGGGGCGGAGAGACCCAGTACTTC.

This chain links TRBV15 with TRBJ2-7; D unresolved. From germline, CDR1 is LNHNV and CDR2 YYDKDF (reference sequence). Trimming pared 5 bases from V and 5 bases from J, leaving 7 bases between. This CDR3 comprises 11 residues. CDR3 in DNA: TGTGCCACCAGCGAAAGGAACGAGCAGTACTTC. The encoded protein is CATSERNEQYF. The whole variable domain, remainder taken from reference TRBV15 and TRBJ2-7, is DAMVIQNPRYQVTQFGKPVTLSCSQTLNHNVMYWYQQKSSQAPKLLFHYYDKDFNNEADTPDNFQSRRPNTSFCFLDIRSPGLGDTAMYLCATSERNEQYFGPGTRLTVT.

This clone came up a few times. The chain combines TRBV6-5 with TRBJ1-1; D is possibly TRBD1 (5 bases). Trimming took 5 bases from V and 1 from J, leaving 11 bases between them. This CDR3 is built from 14 residues. The germline V gene encodes CDR1 MNHEY and CDR2 SVGAGI. The CDR3 sequence: CASSRLGGNTEAFF. Here the CDR3 DNA reads TGTGCCAGCAGTCGTCTCGGGGGGAACACTGAAGCTTTCTTT.

V is TRBV10-3 and J is TRBJ1-2, with TRBD1 matching 10 bases. Trimming removed 3 bases from V and 8 bases from J; junction bases left unmatched: 9. The CDR3 spans 15 residues. The germline CDR1 and CDR2 sequences are ENHRY and SYGVKD. CDR3 nucleotides: TGTGCCATCAGTGAAAAGAAGACAGGGGGCCAAGGCTACACCTTC. Residues: CAISEKKTGGQGYTF.

This clone came up a few times. This rearrangement joins TRBV7-9 to TRBJ1-5; no firm D call. Germline values: CDR1 SEHNR, CDR2 FQNEAQ (reference sequence). The V gene lost 4 bases and the J gene lost 6 bases, with 13 bases spanning the gap. This CDR3 comprises 14 residues. CDR3 residues: CASSSLVAAQPQHF. In nucleotides, the CDR3 is TGTGCCAGCAGCTCCCTTGTGGCGGCTCAGCCCCAGCATTTT.

The DNA of the CDR3 is TGTGCCTGGAGTGTAATTGCGGGAGTCCCAGATACGCAGTATTTT. Its translation: CAWSVIAGVPDTQYF. The chain has TRBV30 and TRBJ2-3, with 7 nucleotides matching TRBD2. The CDR3 is 15 amino acids. Per germline, CDR1 GTSNPN and CDR2 SVGIG (reference sequence). The V gene end was trimmed by 0 bases and the J gene end by 4 bases; junction bases not matched to a gene: 7. Full variable domain (missing parts from reference TRBV30 and TRBJ2-3): SQTIHQWPATLVQPVGSPLSLECTVEGTSNPNLYWYRQAAGRGLQLLFYSVGIGQISSEVPQNLSASRPQDRQFILSSKKLLLSDSGFYLCAWSVIAGVPDTQYFGPGTRLTVL.

This clone showed up just a few times. V is TRBV11-2 and J is TRBJ2-6; possibly TRBD1 for D (6 bases). This CDR3 has 13 amino acids. Germline CDR1 SGHAT, CDR2 FQNNGV. Trimming took 1 base from V and 15 from J, leaving 13 bases between them. The CDR3 loop is CASSLGATGDLTF. The CDR3 nucleotides read TGTGCCAGCAGCTTAGGGGCGACAGGAGACCTGACTTTC.